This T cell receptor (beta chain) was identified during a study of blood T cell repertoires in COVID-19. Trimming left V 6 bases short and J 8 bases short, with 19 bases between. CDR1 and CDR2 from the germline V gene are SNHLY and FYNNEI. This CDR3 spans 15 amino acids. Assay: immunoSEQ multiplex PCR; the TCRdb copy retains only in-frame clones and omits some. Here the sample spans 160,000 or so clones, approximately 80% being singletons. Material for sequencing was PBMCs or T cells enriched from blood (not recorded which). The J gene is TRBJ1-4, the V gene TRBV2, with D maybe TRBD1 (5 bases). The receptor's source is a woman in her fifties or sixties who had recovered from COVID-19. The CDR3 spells CASRRSRDGREKLFF. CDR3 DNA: TGTGCCAGCAGGAGGAGCCGGGACGGGAGGGAAAAACTGTTTTTT. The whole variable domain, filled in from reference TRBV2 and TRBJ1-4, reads EPEVTQTPSHQVTQMGQEVILRCVPISNHLYFYWYRQILGQKVEFLVSFYNNEISEKSEIFDDQFSVERPDGSNFTLKIRSTKLEDSAMYFCASRRSRDGREKLFFGSGTQLSVL.